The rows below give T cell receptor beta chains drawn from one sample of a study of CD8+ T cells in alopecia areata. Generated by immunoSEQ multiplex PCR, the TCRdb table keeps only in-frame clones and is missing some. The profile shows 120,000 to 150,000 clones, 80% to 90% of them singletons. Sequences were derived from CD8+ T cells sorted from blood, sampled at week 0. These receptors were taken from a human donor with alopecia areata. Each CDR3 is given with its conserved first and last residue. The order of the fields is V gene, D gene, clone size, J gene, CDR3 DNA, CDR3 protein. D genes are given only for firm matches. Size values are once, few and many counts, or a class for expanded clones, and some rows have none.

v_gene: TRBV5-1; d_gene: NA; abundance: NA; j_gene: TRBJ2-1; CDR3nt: TGCGCCAGCAGCTTGGGGGGACTCAACTACAATGAGCAGTTCTTC; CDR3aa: CASSLGGLNYNEQFF
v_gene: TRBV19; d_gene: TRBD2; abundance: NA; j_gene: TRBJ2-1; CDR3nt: TGTGCCAGTAGTATTAGCGGGAGCTCCTACAATGAGCAGTTCTTC; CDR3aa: CASSISGSSYNEQFF
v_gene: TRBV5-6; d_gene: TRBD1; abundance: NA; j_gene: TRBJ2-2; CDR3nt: TGTGCCAGCAGCTTGGATCCGGGGACAGGGAACACCGGGGAGCTGTTTTTT; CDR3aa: CASSLDPGTGNTGELFF
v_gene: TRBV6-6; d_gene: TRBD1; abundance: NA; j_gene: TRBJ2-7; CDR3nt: TGTGCCAGCAGTTACTCTATACAGGGGAAGAACGACAAGCAGTACTTC; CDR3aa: CASSYSIQGKNDKQYF
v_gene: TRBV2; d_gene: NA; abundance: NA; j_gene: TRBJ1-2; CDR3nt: TGTGCCAGCAGTGAAACAGCGGGCACTAACTATGGCTACACCTTC; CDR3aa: CASSETAGTNYGYTF
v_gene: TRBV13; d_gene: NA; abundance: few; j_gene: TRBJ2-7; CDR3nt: TGTGCCAGCAGCCAAACAGGAGTCCTTCCCTACGAGCAGTACTTC; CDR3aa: CASSQTGVLPYEQYF
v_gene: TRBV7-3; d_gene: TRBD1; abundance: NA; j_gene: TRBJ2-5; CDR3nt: TGTGCCAGCAGCTTAACTGGACAGGGAGAGGGTAAAATGGAGACCCAGTACTTC; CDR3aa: CASSLTGQGEGKMETQYF
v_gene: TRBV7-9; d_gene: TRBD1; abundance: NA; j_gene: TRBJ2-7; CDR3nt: TGTGCCAGCAGTGGACAGGGGGCCCACGAGCAGTACTTC; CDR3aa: CASSGQGAHEQYF
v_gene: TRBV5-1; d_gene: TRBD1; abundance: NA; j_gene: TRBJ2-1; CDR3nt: TGCGCCAGCAGCTTTACAGGGGCGGATGAGCAGTTCTTC; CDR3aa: CASSFTGADEQFF
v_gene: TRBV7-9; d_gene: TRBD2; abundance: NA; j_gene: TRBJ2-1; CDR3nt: TGTGCCAGCAGCTTAGGGGACTACTATAATGAGCAGTTCTTC; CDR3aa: CASSLGDYYNEQFF
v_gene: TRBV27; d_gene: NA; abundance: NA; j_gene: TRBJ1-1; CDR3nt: TGTGCCAGCAGCCCCAAGGGGGACCACACTGAAGCTTTCTTT; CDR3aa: CASSPKGDHTEAFF
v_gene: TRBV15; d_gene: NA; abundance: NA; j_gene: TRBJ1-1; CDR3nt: TGTGCCACCAGCAGAGATAGAGGGGACGCTGAAGCTTTCTTT; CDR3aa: CATSRDRGDAEAFF
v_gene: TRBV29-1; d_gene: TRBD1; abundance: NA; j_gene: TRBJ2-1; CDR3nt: TGCAGCGTTGAGGGGACAGAGTTCGACGGTAAGCAGTTCTTC; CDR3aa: CSVEGTEFDGKQFF
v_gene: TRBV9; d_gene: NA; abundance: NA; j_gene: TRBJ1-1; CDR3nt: TGTGCCAGCAGCCTTGGGGGCAGTACTGAAGCTTTCTTT; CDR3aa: CASSLGGSTEAFF
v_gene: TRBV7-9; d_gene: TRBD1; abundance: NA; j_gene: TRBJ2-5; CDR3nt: TGTGCCAGCAGCCCGAGACAGGGGCAAGAGACCCAGTACTTC; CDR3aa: CASSPRQGQETQYF
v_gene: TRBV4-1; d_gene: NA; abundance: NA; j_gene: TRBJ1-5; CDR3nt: TGCGCCAGCAGCCAACCAGGGGACCAGCCCCAGCATTTT; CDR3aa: CASSQPGDQPQHF
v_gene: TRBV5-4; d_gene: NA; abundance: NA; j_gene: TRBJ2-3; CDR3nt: TGTGCCAGCAGCCTCCCGAGCACAGATACGCAGTATTTT; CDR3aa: CASSLPSTDTQYF
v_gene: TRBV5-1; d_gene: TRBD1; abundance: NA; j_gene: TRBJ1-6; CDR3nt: TGCGCCAGCACGGGGGGGACAGATAATTCACCCCTCCACTTT; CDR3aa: CASTGGTDNSPLHF
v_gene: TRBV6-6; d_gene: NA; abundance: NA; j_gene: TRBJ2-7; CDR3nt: TGTGCCAGCAGTTACCTCGTTGCCCCCGACAGGCTCCAGTACTTC; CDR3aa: CASSYLVAPDRLQYF
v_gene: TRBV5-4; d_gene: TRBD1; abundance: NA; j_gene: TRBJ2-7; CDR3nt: TGTGCCAGCAGCAAGGGACAGGGAGAGCAGTACTTC; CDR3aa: CASSKGQGEQYF
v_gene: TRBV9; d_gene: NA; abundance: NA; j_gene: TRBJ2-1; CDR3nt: TGTGCCAGCAGCGATCCTCTCGTGACCGGGTCCCTAGGTGCGAATGAGCAGTTCTTC; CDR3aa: CASSDPLVTGSLGANEQFF
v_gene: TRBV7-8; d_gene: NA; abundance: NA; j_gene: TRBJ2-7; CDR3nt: TGTGCCAGCAGCCTCGCCCCCACGGGCTACGAGCAGTACTTC; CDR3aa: CASSLAPTGYEQYF
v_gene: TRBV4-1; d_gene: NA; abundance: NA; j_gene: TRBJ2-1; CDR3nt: TGTGCCAGCAGCCAAGATAGCTTAGCGAACAATGAGCAGTTCTTC; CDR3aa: CASSQDSLANNEQFF
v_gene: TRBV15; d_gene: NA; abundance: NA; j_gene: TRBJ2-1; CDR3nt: TGTGCCACCAGCAGAGATAGTCCATCGGGGTTCTACAATGAGCAGTTCTTC; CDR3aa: CATSRDSPSGFYNEQFF
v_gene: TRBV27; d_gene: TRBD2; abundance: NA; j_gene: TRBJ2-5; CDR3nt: TGTGCCAGCACTGCTGGGGGAGCGGGGCCTCCGTGGGAGACCCAGTACTTC; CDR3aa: CASTAGGAGPPWETQYF
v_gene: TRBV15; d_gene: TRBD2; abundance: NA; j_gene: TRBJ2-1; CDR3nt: TGTGCCACCAGCAGACTACCAGCGGGAGGGCTAGTCAATGAGCAGTTCTTC; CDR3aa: CATSRLPAGGLVNEQFF
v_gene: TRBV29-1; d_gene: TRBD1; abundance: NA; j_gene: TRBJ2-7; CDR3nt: TGCAGCGCAAGGGACAGTCTCTCCTACGAGCAGTACTTC; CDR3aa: CSARDSLSYEQYF
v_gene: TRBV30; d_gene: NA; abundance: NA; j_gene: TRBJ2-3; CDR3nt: TGTGCCTGGACTAGTACGCTCACAGATACGCAGTATTTT; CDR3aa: CAWTSTLTDTQYF
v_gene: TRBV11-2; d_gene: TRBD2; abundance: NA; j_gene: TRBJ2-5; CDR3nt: TGTGCCAGCAGCTCCCGACTAGCGGGAGTGATACGAGAGACCCAGTACTTC; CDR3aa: CASSSRLAGVIRETQYF
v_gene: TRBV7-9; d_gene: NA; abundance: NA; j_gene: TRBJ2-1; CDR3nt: TGTGCCAGTACCCGGGGCTCCGGTCGGAATGAGCAGTTCTTC; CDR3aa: CASTRGSGRNEQFF
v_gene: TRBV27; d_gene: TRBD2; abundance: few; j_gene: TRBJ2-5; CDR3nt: TGTGCCAGCCGTGGGGGGGAAGGAGAGACCCAGTACTTC; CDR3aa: CASRGGEGETQYF
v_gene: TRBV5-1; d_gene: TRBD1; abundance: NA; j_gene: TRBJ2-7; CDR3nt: TGCGCCAGCAGCTTCATCGACAGGGTCTACGAGCAGTACTTC; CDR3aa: CASSFIDRVYEQYF
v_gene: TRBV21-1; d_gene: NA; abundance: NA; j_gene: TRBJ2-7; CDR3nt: TGTGCCAGCAGCAAAGCGGGCTACGAGCAGTACTTC; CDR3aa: CASSKAGYEQYF
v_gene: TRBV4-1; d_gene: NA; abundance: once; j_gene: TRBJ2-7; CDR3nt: TGCGCCAGCAGTCTCGGAACCTCCTACGAGCAGTACTTC; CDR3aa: CASSLGTSYEQYF
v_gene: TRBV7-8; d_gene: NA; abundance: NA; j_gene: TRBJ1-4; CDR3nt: TGTGCCAGCAGCGCACGGGGAACTAATGAAAAACTGTTTTTT; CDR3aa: CASSARGTNEKLFF
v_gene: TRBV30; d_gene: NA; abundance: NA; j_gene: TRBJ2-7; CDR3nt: TGTGCCTGGAGCCCTACTAGTGCTAACGAGCAGTACTTC; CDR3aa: CAWSPTSANEQYF
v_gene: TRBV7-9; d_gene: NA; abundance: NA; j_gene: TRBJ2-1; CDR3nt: TGTGCCAGCAGCGCTAGAGTAGAGAATGAGCAGTTCTTC; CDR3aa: CASSARVENEQFF
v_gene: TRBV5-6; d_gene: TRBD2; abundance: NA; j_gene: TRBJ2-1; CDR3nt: TGTGCCAGCAGCTTGGATAGAGGCGGGAGCTACAATGAGCAGTTCTTC; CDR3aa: CASSLDRGGSYNEQFF
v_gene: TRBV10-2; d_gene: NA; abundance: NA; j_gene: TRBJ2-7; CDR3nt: TGCGCCAGCAGTGACCACTACGAGCAGTACTTC; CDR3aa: CASSDHYEQYF
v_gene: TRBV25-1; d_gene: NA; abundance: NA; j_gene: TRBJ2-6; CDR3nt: TGTGCCAGCAGCGAGGGATCTGGGGCCAACGTCCTGACTTTC; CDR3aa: CASSEGSGANVLTF
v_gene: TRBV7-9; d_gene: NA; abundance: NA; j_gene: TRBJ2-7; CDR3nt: TGTGCCAGCAGCTTTAAGGGTGTCTCCTACGAGCAGTACTTC; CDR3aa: CASSFKGVSYEQYF
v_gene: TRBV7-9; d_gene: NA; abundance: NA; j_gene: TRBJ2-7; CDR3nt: TGTGCCAGCAGCTTAGGGGGCGGTGCAATCTACGAGCAGTACTTC; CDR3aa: CASSLGGGAIYEQYF
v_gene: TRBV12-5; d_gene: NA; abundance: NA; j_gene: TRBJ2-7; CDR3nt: TGTGCTAGTGGTTTGACCCCCTACTACGAGCAGTACTTC; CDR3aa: CASGLTPYYEQYF
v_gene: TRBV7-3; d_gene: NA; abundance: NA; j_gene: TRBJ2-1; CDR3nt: TGTGCCAGCAGGGGATTACTCCTCGAGGACCACAATGAGCAGTTCTTC; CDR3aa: CASRGLLLEDHNEQFF
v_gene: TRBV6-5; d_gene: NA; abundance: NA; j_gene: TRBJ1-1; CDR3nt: TGTGCCACCCTCTTGGGGACTTGGGACACTGAAGCTTTCTTT; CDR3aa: CATLLGTWDTEAFF
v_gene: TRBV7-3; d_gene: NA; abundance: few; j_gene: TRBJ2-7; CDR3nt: TGTGCCAGCAGCTTCCATTCAGGGACATTAGCCGAGCAGTACTTC; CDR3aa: CASSFHSGTLAEQYF
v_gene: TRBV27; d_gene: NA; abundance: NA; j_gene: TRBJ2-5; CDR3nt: TGTGCCAGCAGTTTGTCGGGGGGCTATGGGACCCAGTACTTC; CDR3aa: CASSLSGGYGTQYF
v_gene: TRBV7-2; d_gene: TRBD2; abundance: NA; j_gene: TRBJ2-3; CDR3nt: TGTGCCAGCAGCTTAGTAGCGGGGGTACCGGATACGCAGTATTTT; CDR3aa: CASSLVAGVPDTQYF